One and the same sample provided the 15 T cell receptor beta chains below, sequenced in a study of T cell responses to AZD1222 COVID-19 vaccine. Some clones are missing from TCRdb's copy, which holds only in-frame ones; the method was immunoSEQ multiplex PCR. The sample lists over 150,000 clones, roughly nine tenths occurring once. Sequencing was performed on peripheral blood, taken on day 0 of AZD1222 vaccination. The receptors originated from an adult in good health.

This chain connects TRBV28 to TRBJ1-4; D is perhaps TRBD1 (5 bases). V was shortened by 5 bases and J by 3 bases, with 13 bases between the two germline ends. The CDR3 is 15 residues long. Germline V gives CDR1 MDHEN, CDR2 SYDVKM. Here the CDR3 DNA reads TGTGCCAGCAGTGCCCGGGGGTGGGCTAATGAAAAACTGTTTTTT. This translates into CASSARGWANEKLFF. Based on the CDR3 plus reference TRBV28 and TRBJ1-4, the full variable domain is DVKVTQSSRYLVKRTGEKVFLECVQDMDHENMFWYRQDPGLGLRLIYFSYDVKMKEKGDIPEGYSVSREKKERFSLILESASTNQTSMYLCASSARGWANEKLFFGSGTQLSVL.

The genes are TRBV6-1 and TRBJ1-5, with 8 bases matching TRBD1. Germline V gives CDR1 MNHNS, CDR2 SASEGT. The CDR3 covers 15 residues. Trimming removed 2 bases from V and 5 bases from J; junction bases left unmatched: 5. CDR3 protein: CASSERTGRDQPQHF. DNA for the CDR3: TGTGCCAGCAGTGAAAGGACAGGGCGGGATCAGCCCCAGCATTTT.

V gene TRBV4-3 combines with J gene TRBJ1-2; D remains unclear. Trimming shortened V by 1 base and J by 3 bases, and 9 bases separated the two germline ends. Germline loops: CDR1 LGHNA, CDR2 YSLEER. There are 14 residues in the CDR3. The CDR3 spells CASSQGSGDYGYTF. The CDR3 DNA sequence: TGCGCCAGCAGCCAAGGCAGTGGCGACTATGGCTACACCTTC.

The DNA of the CDR3 is TGTGCCAGTAGTATCGGGGGGGGTCAGCCCCAGCATTTT. It codes for CASSIGGGQPQHF. This chain connects TRBV19 to TRBJ1-5, with D possibly being TRBD1 (5 bases). This CDR3 spans 13 amino acids. Germline-derived CDR1 and CDR2 are LNHDA and SQIVND (reference sequence). The ends were cut back, 3 bases at V and 6 bases at J, with 9 bases in the middle.

The V gene is TRBV6-5, the J gene TRBJ1-2; D unresolved. Trimming pared 6 bases from V and 4 bases from J, leaving 12 bases between. CDR3 size: 13 residues. Germline CDR1 and CDR2: MNHEY and SVGAGI. The chain's CDR3 is CASSPSVSYGYTF. In DNA, the CDR3 is TGTGCCAGCAGCCCCTCGGTTAGCTATGGCTACACCTTC.

V is TRBV3-1 (or the pseudogene TRBV3-2) and J is TRBJ1-1; 7 nucleotides line up with TRBD1. CDR3 size: 16 residues. The germline CDR1 and CDR2 sequences are LGHDT and YNNKEL (reference sequence). V lost 7 bases, J lost 1 base, and 12 bases stayed unmatched. Written as DNA, the CDR3 is TGTGCCAGCACAGGGAGACAGGGAGGGTGGAACACTGAAGCTTTCTTT. Its protein product is CASTGRQGGWNTEAFF.

In DNA, the CDR3 is TGTGCCAGTAGTATACCCGGGACAGACTATGGCTACACCTTC. Residues: CASSIPGTDYGYTF. The chain couples TRBV19 to TRBJ1-2, with TRBD1 identical over 7 bases. This CDR3 spans 14 amino acids. With 2 bases clipped from V and 3 bases from J, the junction kept 3 bases outside the gene matches. In germline, CDR1 is LNHDA, CDR2 SQIVND (reference sequence).

This sequence joins TRBV19 and TRBJ1-2; D is uncertain. The V and J ends lost 3 bases and 3 bases respectively, with 8 bases between them. Per germline, CDR1 LNHDA and CDR2 SQIVND (reference sequence). This CDR3 spans 13 amino acids. The CDR3 DNA reads TGTGCCAGTAGTATTATCTTAGACTATGGCTACACCTTC. Translating it yields CASSIILDYGYTF.

The chain carries TRBV11-2 and TRBJ1-1; the D is unclear. Trimming stripped 1 base from V and 1 base from J, with 7 bases between. CDR3 size: 14 residues. Germline V gene sequence: CDR1 SGHAT, CDR2 FQNNGV. CDR3 sequence: CASSLGFANTEAFF. The CDR3 DNA reads as TGTGCCAGCAGCTTAGGGTTTGCGAACACTGAAGCTTTCTTT. The full variable domain, with the rest looked up from reference TRBV11-2 and TRBJ1-1, is EAGVAQSPRYKIIEKRQSVAFWCNPISGHATLYWYQQILGQGPKLLIQFQNNGVVDDSQLPKDRFSAERLKGVDSTLKIQPAKLEDSAVYLCASSLGFANTEAFFGQGTRLTVV.

This chain links TRBV4-3 with TRBJ2-1; D not resolved. This CDR3 is built from 18 residues. Germline CDR1 and CDR2: LGHNA and YSLEER. Trimming took off 4 bases at V and 0 bases at J, with 19 bases between the two ends. The CDR3 loop is CASSPTSIYLSSYNEQFF. CDR3 nucleotides: TGCGCCAGCAGCCCCACATCGATATACCTTAGCTCCTACAATGAGCAGTTCTTC.

V usage is TRBV4-1 and J usage is TRBJ1-5, with 8 bases that match TRBD1. Trimming removed 0 bases from V and 1 base from J; junction bases left unmatched: 11. Germline V CDR1 and CDR2: MGHRA, YSYEKL. CDR3 length equals 19 residues. DNA for the CDR3: TGCGCCAGCAGCCAAGATATTAGGACAGGGATCCAAAGCAATCAGCCCCAGCATTTT. It yields the protein CASSQDIRTGIQSNQPQHF.

The gene calls are TRBV11-3 and TRBJ2-5, with 10 bases matching TRBD2. This CDR3 has 16 amino acids. V trimming: 5 bases; J trimming: 4 bases; junction bases outside the gene matches: 10. CDR1 and CDR2 (germline): SGHNT, YENEEA. CDR3 nucleotides: TGTGCCAGCAGCCCGATTGAGCGGGGGGGTGCAGAGACCCAGTACTTC. Amino acids: CASSPIERGGAETQYF.

Written as DNA, the CDR3 is TGTGCCAGCAGACTAGCGGTGCTCTCCTACAATGAGCAGTTCTTC. Protein sequence: CASRLAVLSYNEQFF. The V gene is TRBV27, the J gene TRBJ2-1, with 8 bases aligning to TRBD2. CDR1 and CDR2 (germline): MNHEY, SMNVEV (reference sequence). Trimming at V came to 6 bases and at J to 0 bases, leaving 4 bases not matched to a gene. There are 15 residues in the CDR3.

The rearrangement links TRBV7-8 to TRBJ1-3, with D hard to call. CDR1 is SGHVS and CDR2 is FQNEAQ in the germline V gene. The CDR3 runs to 17 residues. V was trimmed by 2 bases and J by 3 bases, leaving 17 bases between them. The CDR3 protein is CASSLNVVFLGGNTIYF. The CDR3 bases are TGTGCCAGCAGCTTAAATGTCGTTTTTTTGGGTGGAAACACCATATATTTT.

V is TRBV5-1 and J is TRBJ1-1, with a weak D call TRBD1 (5 bases). CDR1 and CDR2 from the germline V gene are SGHRS and YFSETQ. V was shortened by 0 bases and J by 5 bases, with 14 bases between the two germline ends. This CDR3 is 15 amino acids long. CDR3 DNA: TGCGCCAGCAGCTTGGCTGCGGGGGTTGCGACTGAAGCTTTCTTT. Amino acids: CASSLAAGVATEAFF. Full variable domain (missing parts from reference TRBV5-1 and TRBJ1-1): KAGVTQTPRYLIKTRGQQVTLSCSPISGHRSVSWYQQTPGQGLQFLFEYFSETQRNKGNFPGRFSGRQFSNSRSEMNVSTLELGDSALYLCASSLAAGVATEAFFGQGTRLTVV.